This T cell receptor beta chain comes out of a study of T-cell reconstitution after alpha-beta-depleted transplantation in children listed by TCRdb under 2016. Background for the entire study: Using TCR repertoire profiling, the study quantitatively followed how T-cell immune reconstitution unfolded in children after TCRalphabeta/CD19-depleted allogeneic hematopoietic cell transplantation. The paper as a whole reports these results and caveats: In some patients, the high TCRbeta diversity seen at day 60 was put down to recipient T cells and intrathymic progenitors that had survived conditioning. The frequencies of hyperexpanded clones fell over the following months, and after one year, T-cell counts and TCRbeta diversity were mostly attributed to newly produced T cells. About two months after transplant, the apparently early recovery of alphabetaT-cell counts reportedly depended on just several hundred clones that had expanded rapidly and came from non-depleted graft cells.

Taken with the paper, the label for treatment or condition translates to: allogeneic hematopoietic cell transplantation with graft depleted of TCRalphabeta T cells and CD19 B cells. The transplant recipients were children given TCRalphabeta/CD19-depleted allogeneic hematopoietic cell grafts. The library was obtained by PCR. Sequencing used an Illumina HiSeq 2500. TCR libraries were prepared with molecular barcoding, using unique molecular identifiers to normalize TCRbeta repertoire quantification. Through fastp at Q25 and MiXCR, TCRdb rebuilt clones from the public reads, retaining in-frame beta chains. Rows with a matching CDR3 protein are joined into one entry that keeps the most common DNA and genes. In this sample the table shows about 310,000 distinct CDR3 sequences, over 20% of which occur a single time. About 10% of the sample is taken by the ten largest. This clonotype was recorded a few times. The antigen it recognizes is unknown. The sample holds no much larger clone one base away, and base qualities are not on file.

The origin of this receptor is a male patient younger than 18 who had a stem cell transplant for acute lymphoblastic leukemia, so the T cells may come from the graft donor. The source was PBMCs, mostly from graft donor cells, collected 180 days after TCRalphabeta/CD19-depleted stem cell transplant.

The CDR3 region: CASSQDPGINQPQHF. The sequenced DNA: TGCGCCAGCAGCCAAGATCCTGGGATCAATCAGCCCCAGCATTTT. The chain is encoded by TRBV4-1 joined to TRBJ1-5; too little of a D gene remains to name it. The junction carries 9 bases between V and J, which are trimmed by 0 bases and 3 bases respectively. The CDR1 and CDR2 encoded by the germline V gene are MGHRA and YSYEKL. The CDR3 has 15 amino acids, counting the end cysteine and phenylalanine. Only the CDR3 region is kept as DNA, spanning 45 bases read in frame from base 1.